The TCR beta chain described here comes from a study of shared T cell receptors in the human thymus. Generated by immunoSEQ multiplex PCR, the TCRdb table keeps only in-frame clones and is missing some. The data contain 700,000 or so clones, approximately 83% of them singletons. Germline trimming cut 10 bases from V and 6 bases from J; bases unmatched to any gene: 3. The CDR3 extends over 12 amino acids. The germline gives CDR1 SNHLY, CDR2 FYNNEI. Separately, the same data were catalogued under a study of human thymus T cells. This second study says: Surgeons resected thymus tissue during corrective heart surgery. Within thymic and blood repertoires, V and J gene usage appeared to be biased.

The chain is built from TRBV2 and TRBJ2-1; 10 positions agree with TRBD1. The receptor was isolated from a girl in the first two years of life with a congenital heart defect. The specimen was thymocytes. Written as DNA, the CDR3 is TGTGCCACGGACAGGGGGGCCAATGAGCAGTTCTTC. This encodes CATDRGANEQFF.